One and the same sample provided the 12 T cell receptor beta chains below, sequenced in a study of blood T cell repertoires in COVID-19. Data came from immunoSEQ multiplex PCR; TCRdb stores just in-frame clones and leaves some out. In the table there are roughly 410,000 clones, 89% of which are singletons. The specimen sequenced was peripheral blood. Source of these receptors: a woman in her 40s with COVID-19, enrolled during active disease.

This CDR3 is CASSSGLRWLSTNYGYTF. CDR3 in DNA: TGTGCCAGCAGTTCGGGTTTGAGGTGGTTATCAACTAACTATGGCTACACCTTC. The chain is built from TRBV27 and TRBJ1-2; D not certain. The length of the CDR3 is 18 residues. Germline assignment: CDR1 MNHEY and CDR2 SMNVEV (reference sequence). Trimming removed 4 bases at V and 0 bases at J, with 21 bases between.

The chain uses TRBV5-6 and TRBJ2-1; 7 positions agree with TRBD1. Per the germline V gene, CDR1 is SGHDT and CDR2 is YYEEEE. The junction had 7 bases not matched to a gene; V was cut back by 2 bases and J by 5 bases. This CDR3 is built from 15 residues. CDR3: CASSFSPGQNNEQFF. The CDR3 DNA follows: TGTGCCAGCAGCTTTTCACCGGGACAGAACAATGAGCAGTTCTTC.

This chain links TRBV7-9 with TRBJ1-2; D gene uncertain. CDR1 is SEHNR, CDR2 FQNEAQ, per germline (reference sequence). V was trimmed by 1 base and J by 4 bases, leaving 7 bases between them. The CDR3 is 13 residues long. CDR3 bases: TGTGCCAGCAGCTTAGACGGAGGCTATGGCTACACCTTC. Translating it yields CASSLDGGYGYTF.

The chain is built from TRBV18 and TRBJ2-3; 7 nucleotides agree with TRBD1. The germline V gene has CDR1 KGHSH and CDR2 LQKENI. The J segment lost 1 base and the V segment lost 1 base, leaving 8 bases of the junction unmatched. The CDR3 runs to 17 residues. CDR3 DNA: TGTGCCAGCTCACCACTCCTCGGGACAGAGCGCACAGATACGCAGTATTTT. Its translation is CASSPLLGTERTDTQYF.

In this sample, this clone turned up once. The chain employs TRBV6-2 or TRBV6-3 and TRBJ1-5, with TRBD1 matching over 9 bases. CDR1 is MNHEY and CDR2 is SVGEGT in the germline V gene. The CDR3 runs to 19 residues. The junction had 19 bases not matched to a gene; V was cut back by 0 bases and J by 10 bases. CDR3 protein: CASSYSNMGQGPRNIPQHF. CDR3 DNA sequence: TGTGCCAGCAGTTACTCGAATATGGGACAGGGTCCCCGGAATATCCCCCAGCATTTT.

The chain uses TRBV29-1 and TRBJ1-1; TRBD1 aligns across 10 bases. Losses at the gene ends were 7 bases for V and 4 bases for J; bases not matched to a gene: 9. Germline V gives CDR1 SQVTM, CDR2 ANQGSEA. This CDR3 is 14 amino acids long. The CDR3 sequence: CSGKPRTGGTEAFF. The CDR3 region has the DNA TGCAGCGGTAAACCACGGACAGGGGGCACTGAAGCTTTCTTT.

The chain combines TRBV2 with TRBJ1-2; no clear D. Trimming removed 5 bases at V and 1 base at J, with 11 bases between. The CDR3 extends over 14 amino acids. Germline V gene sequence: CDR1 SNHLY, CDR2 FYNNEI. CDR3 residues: CASSQGISNYGYTF. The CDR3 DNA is TGTGCCAGCAGTCAAGGAATTAGTAACTATGGCTACACCTTC.

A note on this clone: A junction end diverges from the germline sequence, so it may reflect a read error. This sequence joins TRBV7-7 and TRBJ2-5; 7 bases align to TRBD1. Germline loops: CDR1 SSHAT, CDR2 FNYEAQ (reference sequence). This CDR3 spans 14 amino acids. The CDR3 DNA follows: TGTGCTAGCAGCGCAGGACAGGACCAAGAGACCCAGTACTTC. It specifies CASSAGQDQETQYF.

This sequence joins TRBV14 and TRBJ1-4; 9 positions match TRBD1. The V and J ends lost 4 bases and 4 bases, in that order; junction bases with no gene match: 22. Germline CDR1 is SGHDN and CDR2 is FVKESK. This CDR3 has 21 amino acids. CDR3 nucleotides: TGTGCCAGCAGCCCCCATTGTAGTGGGACAGGGCTTCCGGGGTTTAATGAAAAACTGTTTTTT. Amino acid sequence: CASSPHCSGTGLPGFNEKLFF. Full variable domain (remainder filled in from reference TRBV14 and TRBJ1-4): EAGVTQFPSHSVIEKGQTVTLRCDPISGHDNLYWYRRVMGKEIKFLLHFVKESKQDESGMPNNRFLAERTGGTYSTLKVQPAELEDSGVYFCASSPHCSGTGLPGFNEKLFFGSGTQLSVL.

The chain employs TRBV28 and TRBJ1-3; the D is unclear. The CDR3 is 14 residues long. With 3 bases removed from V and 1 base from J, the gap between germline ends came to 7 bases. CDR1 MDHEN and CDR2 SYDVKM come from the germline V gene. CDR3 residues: CASSFVASGNTIYF. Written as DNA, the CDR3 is TGTGCCAGCAGTTTTGTGGCATCTGGAAACACCATATATTTT.

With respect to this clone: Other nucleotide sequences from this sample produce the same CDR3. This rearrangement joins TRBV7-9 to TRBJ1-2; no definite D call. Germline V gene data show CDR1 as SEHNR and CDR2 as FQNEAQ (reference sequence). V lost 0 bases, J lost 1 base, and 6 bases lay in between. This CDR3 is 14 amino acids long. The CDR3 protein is CASSLARSNYGYTF. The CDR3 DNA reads TGTGCCAGCAGCTTAGCGAGGAGTAACTATGGCTACACCTTC.

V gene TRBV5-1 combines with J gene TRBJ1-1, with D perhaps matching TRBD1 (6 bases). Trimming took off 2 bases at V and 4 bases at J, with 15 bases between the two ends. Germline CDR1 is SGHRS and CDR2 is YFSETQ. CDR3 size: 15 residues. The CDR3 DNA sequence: TGCGCCAGCAGCTTATTGGTAGGGGGATCCACTGAAGCTTTCTTT. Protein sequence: CASSLLVGGSTEAFF.